This T cell receptor (beta chain) was retrieved from a study of identical twins. Study results and limitations: Diverse VJ usage suggested most zero-insertion clonotypes were not invariant T cells. Carriage of fewer insertions was seen in abundant cord blood beta clonotypes, whereas memory repertoires showed none.

This clonotype came up a few times. Its antigen is undetermined. Healthy Caucasians supplied all donations. MiXCR was run by TCRdb on the 5' RACE reads, yielding one entry per CDR3 protein. The table includes approximately 1.8 million distinct CDR3 sequences, under 35% detected once. The CDR3 has 15 amino acids. The germline V gene has CDR1 SGHRS and CDR2 YFSETQ. The J segment lost 0 bases and the V segment lost 3 bases, leaving 3 bases of the junction unmatched. The source material was cord blood. V and J are TRBV5-1 and TRBJ2-1; 7 nucleotides agree with TRBD2. The receptor was isolated from a newborn girl in good health. The CDR3 DNA reads as TGCGCCAGCAGCTGGCTAGCGGACTCCTACAATGAGCAGTTCTTC. Its translation is CASSWLADSYNEQFF. Full variable domain (missing parts from reference TRBV5-1 and TRBJ2-1): KAGVTQTPRYLIKTRGQQVTLSCSPISGHRSVSWYQQTPGQGLQFLFEYFSETQRNKGNFPGRFSGRQFSNSRSEMNVSTLELGDSALYLCASSWLADSYNEQFFGPGTRLTVL.